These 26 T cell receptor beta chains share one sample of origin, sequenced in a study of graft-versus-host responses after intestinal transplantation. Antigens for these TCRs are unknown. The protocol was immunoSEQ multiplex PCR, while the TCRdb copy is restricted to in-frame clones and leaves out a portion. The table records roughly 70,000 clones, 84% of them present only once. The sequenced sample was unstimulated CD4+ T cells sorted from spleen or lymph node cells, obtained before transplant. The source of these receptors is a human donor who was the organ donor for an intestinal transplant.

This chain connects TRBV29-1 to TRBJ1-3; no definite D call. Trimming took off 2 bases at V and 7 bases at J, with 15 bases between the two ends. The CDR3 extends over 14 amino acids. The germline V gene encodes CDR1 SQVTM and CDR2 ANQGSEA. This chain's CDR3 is CSVEKATDWNTIYF. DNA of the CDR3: TGCAGCGTTGAAAAGGCCACCGACTGGAACACCATATATTTT.

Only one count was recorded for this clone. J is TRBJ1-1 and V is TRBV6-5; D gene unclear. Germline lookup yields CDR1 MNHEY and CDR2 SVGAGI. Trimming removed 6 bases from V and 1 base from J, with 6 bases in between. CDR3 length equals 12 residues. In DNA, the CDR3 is TGTGCCAGCAGACAGTGGAACACTGAAGCTTTCTTT. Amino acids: CASRQWNTEAFF.

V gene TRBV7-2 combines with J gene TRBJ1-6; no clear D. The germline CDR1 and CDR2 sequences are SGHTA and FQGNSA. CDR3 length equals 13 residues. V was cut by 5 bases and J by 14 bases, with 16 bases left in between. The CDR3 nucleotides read TGTGCCAGCAGCAGCGTTAACTTTTTGGCCCTCCACTTT. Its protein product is CASSSVNFLALHF.

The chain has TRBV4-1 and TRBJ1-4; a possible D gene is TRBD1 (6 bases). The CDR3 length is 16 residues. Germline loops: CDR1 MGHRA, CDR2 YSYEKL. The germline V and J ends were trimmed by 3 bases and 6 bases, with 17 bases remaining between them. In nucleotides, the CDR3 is TGCGCCAGCAGCCAGGCAGGGGCGAATTCCTATGAAAAACTGTTTTTT. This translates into CASSQAGANSYEKLFF.

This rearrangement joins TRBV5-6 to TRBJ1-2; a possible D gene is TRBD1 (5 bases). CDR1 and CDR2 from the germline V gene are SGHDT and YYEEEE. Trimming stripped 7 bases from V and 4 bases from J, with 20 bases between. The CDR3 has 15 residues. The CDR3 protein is CASLRRDPEVYGYTF. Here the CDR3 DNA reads TGTGCCAGCCTAAGGAGGGACCCCGAAGTCTATGGCTACACCTTC.

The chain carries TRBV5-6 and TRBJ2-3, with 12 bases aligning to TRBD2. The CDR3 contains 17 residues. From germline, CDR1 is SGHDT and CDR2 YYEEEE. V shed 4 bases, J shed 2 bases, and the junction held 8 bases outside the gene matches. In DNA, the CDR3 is TGTGCCAGCAGCCCCGGACTAGCGGGGTTATACACAGATACGCAGTATTTT. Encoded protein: CASSPGLAGLYTDTQYF.

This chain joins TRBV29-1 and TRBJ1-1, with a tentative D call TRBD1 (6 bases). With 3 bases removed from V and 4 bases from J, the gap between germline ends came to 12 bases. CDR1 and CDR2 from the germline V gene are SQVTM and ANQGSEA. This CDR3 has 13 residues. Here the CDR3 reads CSVDLGRGTEAFF. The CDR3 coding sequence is TGCAGCGTTGACTTAGGCAGGGGCACTGAAGCTTTCTTT.

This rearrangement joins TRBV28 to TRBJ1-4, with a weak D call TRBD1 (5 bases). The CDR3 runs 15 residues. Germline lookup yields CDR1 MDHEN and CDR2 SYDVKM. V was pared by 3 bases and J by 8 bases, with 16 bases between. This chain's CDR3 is CASSFPRQGREKLFF. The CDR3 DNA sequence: TGTGCCAGCAGTTTCCCCCGGCAGGGTAGAGAAAAACTGTTTTTT.

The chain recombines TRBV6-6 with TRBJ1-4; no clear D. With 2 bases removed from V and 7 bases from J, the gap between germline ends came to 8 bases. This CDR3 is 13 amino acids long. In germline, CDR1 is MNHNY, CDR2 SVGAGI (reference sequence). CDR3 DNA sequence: TGTGCCAGCAGTTACATTGGAGTTGAAAAACTGTTTTTT. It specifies CASSYIGVEKLFF.

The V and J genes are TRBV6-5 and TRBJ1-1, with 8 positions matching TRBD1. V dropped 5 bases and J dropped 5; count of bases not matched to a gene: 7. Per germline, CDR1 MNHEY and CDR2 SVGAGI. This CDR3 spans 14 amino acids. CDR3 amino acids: CASSTDRARTEAFF. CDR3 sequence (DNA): TGTGCCAGCAGTACGGACAGGGCGAGGACTGAAGCTTTCTTT.

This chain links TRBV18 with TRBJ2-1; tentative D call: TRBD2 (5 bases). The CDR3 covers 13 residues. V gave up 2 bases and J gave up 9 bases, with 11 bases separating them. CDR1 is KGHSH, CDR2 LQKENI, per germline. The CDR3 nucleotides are TGTGCCAGCTCACCAGGCGGTGAGGGTGAGCAGTTCTTC. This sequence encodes CASSPGGEGEQFF.

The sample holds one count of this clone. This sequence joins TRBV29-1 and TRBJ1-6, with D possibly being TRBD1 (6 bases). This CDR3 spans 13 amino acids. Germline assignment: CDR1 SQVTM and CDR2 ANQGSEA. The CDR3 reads CRIVGGNNSPLHF. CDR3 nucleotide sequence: TGCAGAATCGTAGGGGGAAATAATTCACCCCTCCACTTT.

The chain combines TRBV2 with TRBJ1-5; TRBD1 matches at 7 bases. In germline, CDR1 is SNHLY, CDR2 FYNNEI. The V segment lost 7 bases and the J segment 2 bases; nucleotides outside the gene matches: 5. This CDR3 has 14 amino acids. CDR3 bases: TGTGCCAGCATGGGAGACAGGGGCAATCAGCCCCAGCATTTT. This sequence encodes CASMGDRGNQPQHF.

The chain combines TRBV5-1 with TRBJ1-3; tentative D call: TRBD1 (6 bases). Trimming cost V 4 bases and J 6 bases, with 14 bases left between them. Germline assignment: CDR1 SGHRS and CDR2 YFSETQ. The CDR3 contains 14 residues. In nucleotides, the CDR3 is TGCGCCAGCAGCCCTGGCGGGGGCGAAAACACCATATATTTT. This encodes CASSPGGGENTIYF.

The CDR3 is CASSPSDRFQETQYF. The CDR3, as DNA: TGTGCCAGCAGCCCTTCGGACAGGTTCCAAGAGACCCAGTACTTC. The V gene is TRBV7-8, the J gene TRBJ2-5; 7 bases are shared with TRBD1. After removal of 5 bases from V and 1 base from J, the junction contained 7 bases not matched to a gene. CDR3 length equals 15 residues. Germline CDR1 is SGHVS and CDR2 is FQNEAQ.

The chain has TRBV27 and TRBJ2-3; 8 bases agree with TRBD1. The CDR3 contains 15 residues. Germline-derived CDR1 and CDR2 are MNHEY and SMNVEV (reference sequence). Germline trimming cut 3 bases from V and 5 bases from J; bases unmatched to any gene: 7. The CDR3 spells CASSLGTGFLDTQYF. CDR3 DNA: TGTGCCAGCAGTTTGGGGACAGGATTTTTAGATACGCAGTATTTT.

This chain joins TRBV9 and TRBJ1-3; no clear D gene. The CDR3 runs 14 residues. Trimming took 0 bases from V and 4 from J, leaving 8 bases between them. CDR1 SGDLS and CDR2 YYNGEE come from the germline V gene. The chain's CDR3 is CASSVEDYGNTIYF. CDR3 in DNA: TGTGCCAGCAGCGTAGAAGACTACGGAAACACCATATATTTT.

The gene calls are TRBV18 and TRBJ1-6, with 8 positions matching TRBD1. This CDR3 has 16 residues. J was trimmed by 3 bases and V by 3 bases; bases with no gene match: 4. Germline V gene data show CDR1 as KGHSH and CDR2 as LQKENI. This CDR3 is CASSPADRDYNSPLHF. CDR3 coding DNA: TGTGCCAGCTCACCCGCGGACAGGGACTATAATTCACCCCTCCACTTT.

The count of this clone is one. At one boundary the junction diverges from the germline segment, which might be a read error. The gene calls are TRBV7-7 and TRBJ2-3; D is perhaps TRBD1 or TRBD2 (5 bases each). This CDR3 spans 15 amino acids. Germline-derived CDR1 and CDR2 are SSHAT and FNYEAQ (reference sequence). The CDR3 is CASSLGTGSTDTQYF. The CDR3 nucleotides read TGTGCTAGCAGCTTAGGGACGGGGAGCACAGATACGCAGTATTTT. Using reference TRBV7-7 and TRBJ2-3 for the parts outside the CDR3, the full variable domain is GAGVSQSPRYKVTKRGQDVTLRCDPISSHATLYWYQQALGQGPEFLTYFNYEAQPDKSGLPSDRFSAERPEGSISTLTIQRTEQRDSAMYRCASSLGTGSTDTQYFGPGTRLTVL.

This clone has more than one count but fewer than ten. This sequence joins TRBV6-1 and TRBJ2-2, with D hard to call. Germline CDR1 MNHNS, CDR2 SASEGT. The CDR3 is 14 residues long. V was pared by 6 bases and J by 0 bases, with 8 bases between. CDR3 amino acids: CASRLQTNTGELFF. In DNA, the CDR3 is TGTGCCAGCAGACTACAAACGAACACCGGGGAGCTGTTTTTT.

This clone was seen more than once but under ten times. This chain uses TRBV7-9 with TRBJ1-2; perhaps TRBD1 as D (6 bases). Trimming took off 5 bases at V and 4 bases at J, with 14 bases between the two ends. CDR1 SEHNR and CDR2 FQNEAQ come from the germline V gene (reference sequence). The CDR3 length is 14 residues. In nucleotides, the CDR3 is TGTGCCAGCAGCCAGAGTGGGGGCGGCTATGGCTACACCTTC. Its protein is CASSQSGGGYGYTF. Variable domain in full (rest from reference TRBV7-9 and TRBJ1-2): DTGVSQNPRHKITKRGQNVTFRCDPISEHNRLYWYRQTLGQGPEFLTYFQNEAQLEKSRLLSDRFSAERPKGSFSTLEIQRTEQGDSAMYLCASSQSGGGYGYTFGSGTRLTVV.

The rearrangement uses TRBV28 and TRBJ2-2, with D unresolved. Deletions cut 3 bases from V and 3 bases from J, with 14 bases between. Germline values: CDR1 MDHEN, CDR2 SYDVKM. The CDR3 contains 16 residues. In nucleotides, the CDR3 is TGTGCCAGCAGTTTCGGTGTATCCACTGACACCGGGGAGCTGTTTTTT. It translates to CASSFGVSTDTGELFF.

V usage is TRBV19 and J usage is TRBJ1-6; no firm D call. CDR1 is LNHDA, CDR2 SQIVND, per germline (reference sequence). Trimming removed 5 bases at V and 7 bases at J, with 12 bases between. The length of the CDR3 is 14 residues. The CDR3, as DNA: TGTGCCAGTAGTGTTTCCCCGGTGAATTCACCCCTCCACTTT. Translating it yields CASSVSPVNSPLHF.

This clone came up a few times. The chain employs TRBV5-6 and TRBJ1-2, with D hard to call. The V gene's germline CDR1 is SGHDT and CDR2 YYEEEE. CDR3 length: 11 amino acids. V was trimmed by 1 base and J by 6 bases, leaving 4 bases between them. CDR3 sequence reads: CASSLTDGYTF. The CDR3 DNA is TGTGCCAGCAGCTTGACTGATGGCTACACCTTC.

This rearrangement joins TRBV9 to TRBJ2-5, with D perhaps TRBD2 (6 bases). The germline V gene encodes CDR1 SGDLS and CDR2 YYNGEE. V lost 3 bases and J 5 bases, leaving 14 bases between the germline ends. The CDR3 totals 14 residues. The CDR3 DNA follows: TGTGCCAGCAGCGGAGGGGTAGGAGGGGAGACCCAGTACTTC. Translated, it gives CASSGGVGGETQYF.

The CDR3 DNA reads TGCGCCAGCAGCCAAGAATCCGGGACAGGGGGTTCACCCCTCCACTTT. Translating gives CASSQESGTGGSPLHF. The chain uses TRBV4-1 and TRBJ1-6, with TRBD1 matching 11 bases. The germline CDR1 and CDR2 sequences are MGHRA and YSYEKL. The V segment lost 0 bases and the J segment 9 bases; nucleotides outside the gene matches: 4. The CDR3 consists of 16 residues.